This record concerns one TCR beta chain sequence. V was pared by 6 bases and J by 2 bases, with 10 bases between. Germline CDR1 SQVTM, CDR2 ANQGSEA. The CDR3 consists of 12 residues. iRepertoire HTBI primers and Arm-PCR of CDR3 regions built TCR beta libraries. TCRdb reprocessed the multiplex PCR reads via MiXCR and lists one record per CDR3 protein. The sample yields roughly 400,000 distinct CDR3 sequences, around 20% seen once. This sample was taken from a study of regulatory T cells in long-lasting Graves disease. The wider study: Over 5 years of antithyroid drugs with positive TSH receptor antibodies was taken to mean persistent Graves' disease.

Time point here: persistent/refractory GD, antithyroid drugs over 5 years with positive TRAb. PBMC RNA was the source of the TCR library. Diagnosis followed American Thyroid Association guidelines for Graves' disease. Into tubes containing EDTA, approximately 8.5 milliliters of peripheral blood were drawn. The gene calls are TRBV29-1 and TRBJ1-2; D not certain. The TCR was taken from a female donor with Graves disease. This specimen was peripheral blood mononuclear cells (PBMCs), taken when the disease was refractory, from a patient treated with antithyroid drugs. CDR3 coding DNA: TGCAGCGTGCCCGGCCCCAACTATGGCTACACCTTC. It is translated as CSVPGPNYGYTF. The full variable domain, its missing parts supplied by reference TRBV29-1 and TRBJ1-2, is SAVISQKPSRDICQRGTSLTIQCQVDSQVTMMFWYRQQPGQSLTLIATANQGSEATYESGFVIDKFPISRPNLTFSTLTVSNMSPEDSSIYLCSVPGPNYGYTFGSGTRLTVV.